This TCR beta chain was recorded in a study of T cells after yellow fever vaccination. This clonotype was detected ten times or more. Trimming pared 2 bases from V and 2 bases from J, leaving 11 bases between. CDR1 and CDR2 from the germline V gene are DFQATT and SNEGSKA (reference sequence). This CDR3 has 14 amino acids. A single record per CDR3 protein comes from TCRdb applying MiXCR to the 5' RACE reads. Of 120,000 to 150,000 distinct CDR3 sequences in the sample, approximately 7.7% were seen once. The chain carries TRBV20-1 and TRBJ2-3; D call uncertain. The sequencing here drew on CD4+ T cells sorted from PBMCs, taken 5 days after the yellow fever booster vaccination. The clonotype comes from a man aged 30 to 45 who received the YFV17D yellow fever vaccine. CDR3 nucleotide sequence: TGCAGTGCTAGATTCAGCCCCACCACAGATACGCAGTATTTT. It translates to CSARFSPTTDTQYF.